What follows are 23 T cell receptor beta chains derived from one specimen sequenced in a study of Ad26.COV2.S vaccination and SARS-CoV-2 variants. Some clones are missing from TCRdb's copy, which holds only in-frame ones; the method was immunoSEQ multiplex PCR. Of roughly 100,000 clones detected, around three quarters appear once; the ten largest clones hold about 18%. The sample consisted of peripheral blood, taken after recovery from COVID-19. Receptors were obtained from a human donor who had recovered from COVID-19.

The J gene is TRBJ2-2, the V gene TRBV15; no firm D call. The ends were cut back, 0 bases at V and 6 bases at J, with 17 bases in the middle. The CDR3 covers 17 residues. Germline V gives CDR1 LNHNV, CDR2 YYDKDF (reference sequence). CDR3 nucleotide sequence: TGTGCCACCAGCAGAGAATTGCCCCAAGTCGGGCCCGGGGAGCTGTTTTTT. The encoded protein is CATSRELPQVGPGELFF.

This chain links TRBV7-6 with TRBJ1-2; TRBD1 matches at 11 bases. After removal of 1 base from V and 4 bases from J, the junction contained 5 bases not matched to a gene. The CDR3 is 16 residues long. Germline V CDR1 and CDR2: SGHVS, FNYEAQ. As DNA, the CDR3 is TGTGCCAGCAGCTTAGGGACAGGGGGCCATGGCTATGGCTACACCTTC. Its translation: CASSLGTGGHGYGYTF. The full variable domain, with the rest looked up from reference TRBV7-6 and TRBJ1-2, is GAGVSQSPRYKVTKRGQDVALRCDPISGHVSLYWYRQALGQGPEFLTYFNYEAQQDKSGLPNDRFSAERPEGSISTLTIQRTEQRDSAMYRCASSLGTGGHGYGYTFGSGTRLTVV.

The chain uses TRBV28 and TRBJ1-2; no clear D. This CDR3 contains 14 residues. Between the trimmed V and J ends, which lost 3 bases and 8 bases, there was a span of 16 bases. The germline gives CDR1 MDHEN, CDR2 SYDVKM. CDR3 loop: CASSLRVGSLGYTF. The CDR3 nucleotides read TGTGCCAGCAGTTTGAGGGTCGGGTCGTTGGGCTACACCTTC.

This clone occurred once. V usage is TRBV9 and J usage is TRBJ2-1; the match to TRBD1 covers 11 bases. CDR3 length: 15 residues. Germline CDR1 SGDLS, CDR2 YYNGEE. The trim removed 4 bases at V and 7 bases at J, leaving 7 bases unmatched. The CDR3 nucleotides are TGTGCCAGCAGCCCTCCCGGGACAGGGGGGAATGAGCAGTTCTTC. It is translated as CASSPPGTGGNEQFF. Variable domain in full (rest from reference TRBV9 and TRBJ2-1): DSGVTQTPKHLITATGQRVTLRCSPRSGDLSVYWYQQSLDQGLQFLIQYYNGEERAKGNILERFSAQQFPDLHSELNLSSLELGDSALYFCASSPPGTGGNEQFFGPGTRLTVL.

J is TRBJ2-3 and V is TRBV4-1; 10 positions agree with TRBD2. The CDR3 has 18 residues. Germline V gives CDR1 MGHRA, CDR2 YSYEKL. V dropped 1 base and J dropped 0; count of bases not matched to a gene: 7. The CDR3 coding sequence is TGCGCCAGCAGCCAAGGTTCGACTAGCGGGTTTAGCACAGATACGCAGTATTTT. Protein sequence: CASSQGSTSGFSTDTQYF.

The table lists this clone with a few counts. The chain uses TRBV6-5 and TRBJ1-6; the D gene is possibly TRBD1 (6 bases). CDR1 and CDR2 (germline): MNHEY, SVGAGI. The V gene lost 5 bases and the J gene lost 10 bases, with 9 bases spanning the gap. This CDR3 has 12 residues. CDR3 sequence reads: CASSQGMSPLHF. The CDR3 nucleotides read TGTGCCAGCAGTCAGGGGATGTCACCCCTCCACTTT.

This clone was counted only a few times. The rearrangement uses TRBV6-2 or TRBV6-3 and TRBJ2-1; 11 bases are a match to TRBD2. This CDR3 has 17 residues. The V and J ends lost 0 bases and 7 bases, in that order; junction bases with no gene match: 8. Germline loops: CDR1 MNHEY, CDR2 SVGEGT. The CDR3 spells CASSYSASGGSRNEQFF. As DNA, the CDR3 is TGTGCCAGCAGTTACTCGGCTAGCGGGGGGAGTAGGAATGAGCAGTTCTTC.

This sequence joins TRBV5-4 and TRBJ2-7, with a weak D call TRBD2 (5 bases). The V and J ends lost 3 bases and 0 bases respectively, with 10 bases between them. Per the germline V gene, CDR1 is SGHNT and CDR2 is YYREEE (reference sequence). The CDR3 sequence is 14 residues long. The CDR3 is CASSSGRDSYEQYF. The CDR3 coding sequence is TGTGCCAGCAGCTCCGGACGGGACTCCTACGAGCAGTACTTC.

This clone occurred once. The rearrangement joins TRBV16 to TRBJ2-7; 8 bases map to TRBD1. The CDR3 totals 12 residues. Per the germline V gene, CDR1 is KGHSY and CDR2 is FQNENV. The junction had 0 bases not matched to a gene; V was cut back by 4 bases and J by 4 bases. The CDR3 spells CASSRDRYEQYF. CDR3 nucleotide sequence: TGTGCCAGCAGCCGGGACAGGTACGAGCAGTACTTC.

This clone appeared a few times. CDR3 loop: CASSSYPDGPTANYGYTF. The CDR3 coding sequence is TGTGCCAGCAGCTCGTACCCCGACGGGCCCACAGCAAACTATGGCTACACCTTC. The gene calls are TRBV11-2 and TRBJ1-2; D gene unclear. Trimming left V 4 bases short and J 2 bases short, with 23 bases between. CDR3 size: 18 residues. The germline CDR1 and CDR2 sequences are SGHAT and FQNNGV.

The gene calls are TRBV3-1 (or the pseudogene TRBV3-2) and TRBJ2-7; the match to TRBD2 covers 11 bases. V was pared by 4 bases and J by 6 bases, with 8 bases of the junction left unmatched. This CDR3 has 15 residues. Germline CDR1 is LGHDT and CDR2 is YNNKEL (reference sequence). CDR3 in DNA: TGTGCCAGCAGCCTAGTTAGCGGGGGGGCGCTCGAGCAGTACTTC. Translation gives CASSLVSGGALEQYF.

The chain joins TRBV7-9 to TRBJ1-5; D is possibly TRBD1 (6 bases). V was trimmed by 3 bases and J by 2 bases, leaving 14 bases between them. Germline V gene data show CDR1 as SEHNR and CDR2 as FQNEAQ (reference sequence). This CDR3 comprises 16 residues. CDR3 region: CASSFTGGLGNQPQHF. DNA of the CDR3: TGTGCCAGCAGCTTTACTGGGGGCTTGGGCAATCAGCCCCAGCATTTT.

This clone was detected only a few times. CDR3 residues: CASSPAYSTDTQYF. CDR3 nucleotide sequence: TGTGCCAGCAGCCCCGCCTATAGCACAGATACGCAGTATTTT. This chain connects TRBV7-2 to TRBJ2-3; the D is unclear. The CDR3 consists of 14 residues. Germline V lookup: CDR1 SGHTA, CDR2 FQGNSA. V gave up 5 bases and J gave up 0 bases, with 9 bases separating them.

The chain recombines TRBV28 with TRBJ2-2, with D uncertain. The ends were cut back, 5 bases at V and 7 bases at J, with 8 bases in the middle. Germline CDR1 is MDHEN and CDR2 is SYDVKM. This CDR3 comprises 12 residues. CDR3 DNA: TGTGCCAGCAGTCTGGGTTACGGGGAGCTGTTTTTT. Its protein is CASSLGYGELFF.

The chain links TRBV25-1 to TRBJ1-2; D not resolved. Trimming removed 5 bases at V and 2 bases at J, with 6 bases between. The germline V gene encodes CDR1 MGHDK and CDR2 SYGVNS. This CDR3 has 12 residues. The CDR3: CASSLGNYGYTF. The CDR3 DNA follows: TGTGCCAGCAGTTTAGGGAACTATGGCTACACCTTC.

The V and J genes are TRBV6-5 and TRBJ1-2, with a tentative D call TRBD1 (6 bases). V dropped 7 bases and J dropped 8 bases, with 17 bases sitting between them. The CDR3 runs 13 residues. Germline values: CDR1 MNHEY, CDR2 SVGAGI. For the CDR3, the DNA is TGTGCCAGCAAAAGGGGGGGGGCGGAAGGCTACACCTTC. Its protein product is CASKRGGAEGYTF.

The chain is built from TRBV10-3 and TRBJ2-7; 9 bases fit TRBD2. The germline gives CDR1 ENHRY, CDR2 SYGVKD. The CDR3 sequence is 19 residues long. V gave up 4 bases and J gave up 0 bases; unmatched junction bases: 16. In nucleotides, the CDR3 is TGTGCCATCAGTGGATTTAGCGGTAGCGGGGGCCTTAGCTCCTACGAGCAGTACTTC. It yields the protein CAISGFSGSGGLSSYEQYF.

The table lists this clone with a few counts. The CDR3 spells CASSFAPQGASNQPQHF. DNA of the CDR3: TGTGCCAGCTCATTCGCCCCGCAGGGGGCCAGCAATCAGCCCCAGCATTTT. This chain links TRBV18 with TRBJ1-5; 8 bases align to TRBD1. V lost 5 bases to trimming and J lost 1 base; unmatched junction nucleotides: 10. The CDR3 is 17 residues long. CDR1 is KGHSH, CDR2 LQKENI, per germline.

The chain carries TRBV12-3 or TRBV12-4 and TRBJ1-4; D is uncertain. The V end was cut by 4 bases, the J end by 9 bases, with 9 bases between. The CDR3 extends over 12 amino acids. In DNA, the CDR3 is TGTGCCAGCAGTTCTGAAGAGAAAAAACTGTTTTTT. Translating it yields CASSSEEKKLFF.

CDR3 nucleotides: TGCAGCGTTGAAGATCGCAACAGGGAGCAGTACTTC. It encodes CSVEDRNREQYF. V usage is TRBV29-1 and J usage is TRBJ2-7; possible D gene TRBD1, 5 bases. The CDR3 loop spans 12 amino acids. V was shortened by 0 bases and J by 7 bases, with 10 bases between the two germline ends. Germline CDR1 and CDR2: SQVTM and ANQGSEA.

This clone was detected only once. The chain carries TRBV27 and TRBJ2-3; 8 bases agree with TRBD2. The V segment lost 1 base and the J segment 4 bases; nucleotides outside the gene matches: 4. The germline V gene has CDR1 MNHEY and CDR2 SMNVEV (reference sequence). This CDR3 comprises 15 residues. The CDR3 sequence: CASSLYGGASDTQYF. CDR3 nucleotide sequence: TGTGCCAGCAGTTTATACGGGGGGGCTTCAGATACGCAGTATTTT.

V and J are TRBV28 and TRBJ1-1, with D unclear. Germline V lookup: CDR1 MDHEN, CDR2 SYDVKM. The CDR3 covers 16 residues. V was pared by 2 bases and J by 0 bases, with 13 bases between. The CDR3 DNA is TGTGCCAGCAGTTTAGGTTGGAGCCAACTGAACACTGAAGCTTTCTTT. This codes for CASSLGWSQLNTEAFF.

The chain recombines TRBV6-2 or TRBV6-3 with TRBJ2-2; 8 nucleotides agree with TRBD2. Germline loops: CDR1 MNHEY, CDR2 SVGEGT. CDR3 length equals 14 residues. With V trimmed by 6 bases and J by 5 bases, 5 bases remained unmatched. CDR3 in amino acids: CASSREGLTGELFF. The DNA of the CDR3 is TGTGCCAGCAGCCGGGAGGGGTTGACCGGGGAGCTGTTTTTT.